This entry is about one TCR beta chain. This clonotype appeared many times. Its antigen is currently not known. No much larger clonotype is one base removed from it; base qualities were not supplied. The donors were some 39 Caucasian individuals from Russia, aged 6 to 90 years, who were systemically healthy. Each donor gave around 9.5 milliliters of peripheral blood, collected into EDTA-treated Vacutainer tubes. Ficoll-Paque density-gradient centrifugation was used to isolate PBMCs, with at least 7 million per sample. Trizol reagent was used to extract total RNA from the PBMCs, yielding at least 5.5 micrograms per sample. The percentages of naive CD45RAhigh/CD27high T cells were determined by flow cytometry on a PBMC aliquot from every donor. The protocol used for the library was 5' RACE. Sequencing used an Illumina HiSeq 2500. The second PCR ran for roughly 7 to 12 cycles and used a J-beta primer mix along with a sample-barcoded 5' primer. A template-switch 5' adaptor carrying 12 random nucleotides introduced a unique molecular identifier onto each TCR beta cDNA molecule. Each sample yielded at least 3 million CDR3-containing paired-end reads. First-strand cDNA was synthesized from all RNA with the Mint cDNA synthesis kit, primed by a TRBC-specific oligonucleotide. Following uracil-DNA glycosylase treatment, a first 18-cycle PCR with universal primers M1SS and BC2_uni_R was performed on all cDNA. The authors processed their data as follows. Normalization of each sample was performed by random selection of 1 million high-quality reads, each carrying a distinct molecular identifier. Instead of being binned into consensus sequences, reads with shared molecular identifiers were discarded. MiTCR, run with a Q25 quality threshold and the strictest error-elimination algorithm, handled CDR3 identification, clonotype clustering and error correction. A nonparametric unseen species model with Euler transformation was used to estimate lower-bound total TCR beta diversity. TCRdb itself trimmed the public reads at Q25 with fastp, ran MiXCR and retained productive beta chains. Duplicate CDR3 protein sequences are folded into a single record with the most common DNA and genes. TCRdb's processing, not the authors', yielded these V and J calls. In all, the sample holds 380,000 or so distinct CDR3 sequences, and approximately 51% of those were seen once. The biggest ten clones account for 50% to 65% of the sample.

The CDR3 starts with the cysteine, ends with the phenylalanine, and has 12 residues. The retained sequence is limited to the CDR3, 36 bases, with the frame set at the first base. The V and J ends are trimmed by 3 bases and 6 bases, leaving 5 bases between them. From the germline V gene, CDR1 is SGHVS and CDR2 is FQNEAQ. The data are from a study of blood T cells in healthy people across ages (dated by TCRdb to the mid-2010s). A note on the overall study: In model experiments, template switching captured roughly one uniquely barcoded TCR beta cDNA molecule for every two T cells. Age-related changes in TCR beta repertoire diversity were measured in the study by deep sequencing normalized with unique cDNA molecular identifiers. The donors were split into four age groups: young (average roughly 15 years), middle-aged (about 40), aged (62) and long-lived (about 74). To avoid experimental bias, donors of different ages were distributed randomly across sequencing lanes. Two additional independent replicas of 1 million unique cDNA reads from the same blood draw were analyzed for two donors (one aged 18 to 30 and one aged 80 or older).

Beyond this particular receptor, the publication reports: Since profiling was done on bulk unsorted PBMCs, naive and antigen-experienced compartments could not be conclusively compared. The percentage of naive T cells measured by flow cytometry correlated strongly with observed TCR beta diversity. Total diversity estimates from one million sequenced T cells were considered lower bounds and underestimates. Observed TCR beta diversity per million T cells fell roughly linearly with age, and a significant reduction was already apparent by age roughly 40. Compared with the aged group, more naive CD4+ T cells, fewer expanded clones and increased TCR diversity were shown by the long-lived group, suggesting age selection. Donor CMV infection status was unknown, potentially confounding age-related changes in expanded clonotypes.

Sequences were obtained from blood. The chain is assembled from TRBV7-8 and TRBJ2-2; the D gene is not confidently resolved. The sequence derives from a man in his sixties in good health. The CDR3 reads as follows: CASSFAAGELFF. The DNA sequence is given as TGTGCCAGCAGCTTCGCGGCCGGGGAGCTGTTTTTT. With all but the CDR3 taken from the reference TRBV7-8 and TRBJ2-2 genes, the full variable domain is: GAGVSQSPRYKVAKRGQDVALRCDPISGHVSLFWYQQALGQGPEFLTYFQNEAQLDKSGLPSDRFFAERPEGSVSTLKIQRTQQEDSAVYLCASSFAAGELFFGEGSRLTVL.